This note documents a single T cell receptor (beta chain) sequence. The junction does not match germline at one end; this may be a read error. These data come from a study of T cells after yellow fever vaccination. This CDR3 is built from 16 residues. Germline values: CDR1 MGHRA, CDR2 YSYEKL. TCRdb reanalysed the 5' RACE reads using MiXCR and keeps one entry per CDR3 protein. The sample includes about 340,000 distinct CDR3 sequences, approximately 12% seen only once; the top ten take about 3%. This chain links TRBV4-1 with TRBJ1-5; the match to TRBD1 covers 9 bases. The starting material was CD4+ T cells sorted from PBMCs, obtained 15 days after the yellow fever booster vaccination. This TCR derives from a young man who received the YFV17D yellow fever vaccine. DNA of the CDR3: TGCGCCAGCAGCCATGTCCTGGGACAGGGCAATCAGCCCCAGCTTTTT. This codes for CASSHVLGQGNQPQLF.